The 5 T cell receptor beta chains below come from one sample, sequenced in a study of blood T cell repertoires in COVID-19. Assay used: immunoSEQ multiplex PCR; TCRdb lists only in-frame clones, some missing. The sample consists of more than 200,000 clones, roughly 85% of them appearing once. What was sequenced was PBMCs or T cells enriched from blood (not recorded which). The receptors originated from a man aged 25 to 40 who had recovered from COVID-19.

The rearrangement uses TRBV5-1 and TRBJ2-2; D is possibly TRBD1 (6 bases). The CDR3 length is 14 residues. V dropped 2 bases and J dropped 7 bases, with 12 bases sitting between them. Germline CDR1 reads SGHRS; CDR2 reads YFSETQ. CDR3 in amino acids: CASSLTGSSGELFF. The CDR3 DNA sequence: TGCGCCAGCAGCTTAACAGGGTCCAGCGGGGAGCTGTTTTTT.

The chain has TRBV15 and TRBJ2-3; possible D gene TRBD1, 5 bases. The CDR3 is made up of 15 amino acids. Deletions cut 3 bases from V and 0 bases from J, with 10 bases between. Germline CDR1 LNHNV, CDR2 YYDKDF (reference sequence). The CDR3 bases are TGTGCCACCAGCAGGACGAGGACAAGCACAGATACGCAGTATTTT. Translation gives CATSRTRTSTDTQYF.

About this clone: The same CDR3 arises from other DNA sequences in this sample as well. The chain has TRBV5-1 and TRBJ2-7, with 11 bases matching TRBD2. V lost 4 bases to trimming and J lost 3 bases; unmatched junction nucleotides: 3. Germline V gives CDR1 SGHRS, CDR2 YFSETQ. The CDR3 is 14 amino acids. The CDR3: CASSRTSGSYEQYF. In DNA, the CDR3 is TGCGCCAGCAGCCGAACTAGCGGGAGCTACGAGCAGTACTTC.

The chain carries TRBV2 and TRBJ1-2; D uncertain. Trimming took off 6 bases at V and 5 bases at J, with 10 bases between the two ends. The CDR3 runs to 12 residues. Germline V gene lookup returns CDR1 SNHLY and CDR2 FYNNEI. The DNA for the CDR3 is TGTGCCAGCAGGTCCAGTCGATATGGCTACACCTTC. Translating gives CASRSSRYGYTF.

The table lists this clone with a count of one. This chain links TRBV11-3 with TRBJ2-2; D ambiguous. The V and J ends lost 2 bases and 4 bases respectively, with 8 bases between them. This CDR3 region has 14 residues. The V gene's germline CDR1 is SGHNT and CDR2 YENEEA. CDR3 DNA sequence: TGTGCCAGCAGCTTAAATCAGATCACCGGGGAGCTGTTTTTT. Amino acids: CASSLNQITGELFF. Together with reference TRBV11-3 and TRBJ2-2, the CDR3 gives the full variable domain: EAGVVQSPRYKIIEKKQPVAFWCNPISGHNTLYWYLQNLGQGPELLIRYENEEAVDDSQLPKDRFSAERLKGVDSTLKIQPAELGDSAVYLCASSLNQITGELFFGEGSRLTVL.